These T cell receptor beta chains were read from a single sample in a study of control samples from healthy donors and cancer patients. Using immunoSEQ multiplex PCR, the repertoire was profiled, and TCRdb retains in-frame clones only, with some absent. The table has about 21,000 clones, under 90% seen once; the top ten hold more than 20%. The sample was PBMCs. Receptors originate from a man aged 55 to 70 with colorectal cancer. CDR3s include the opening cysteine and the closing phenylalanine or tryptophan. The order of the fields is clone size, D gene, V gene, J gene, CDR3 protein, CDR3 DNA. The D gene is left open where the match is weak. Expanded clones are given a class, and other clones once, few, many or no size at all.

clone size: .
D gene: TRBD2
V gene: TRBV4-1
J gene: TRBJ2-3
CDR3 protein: CASSQMRSVPGGADTQYF
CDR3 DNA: TGCGCCAGCAGCCAAATGCGCAGTGTCCCGGGGGGGGCAGATACGCAGTATTTT

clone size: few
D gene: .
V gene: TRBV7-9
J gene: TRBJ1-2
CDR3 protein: CASSTFGTNYGYTF
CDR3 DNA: TGTGCCAGCAGTACCTTCGGGACTAACTATGGCTACACCTTC

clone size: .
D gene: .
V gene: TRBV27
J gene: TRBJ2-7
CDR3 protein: CASSLRGLASYEQYF
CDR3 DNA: TGTGCCAGCAGTTTACGGGGGCTAGCCTCCTACGAGCAGTACTTC

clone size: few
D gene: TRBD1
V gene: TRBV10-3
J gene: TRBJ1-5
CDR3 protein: CAITWTGVANQPQHF
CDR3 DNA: TGTGCCATCACTTGGACAGGGGTCGCAAATCAGCCCCAGCATTTT

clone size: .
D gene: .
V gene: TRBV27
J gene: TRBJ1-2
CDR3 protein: CASRKGEHYGYTF
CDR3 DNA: TGTGCCAGCCGCAAAGGGGAGCACTATGGCTACACCTTC

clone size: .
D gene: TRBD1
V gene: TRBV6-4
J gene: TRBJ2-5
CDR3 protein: CASSDDRGETQYF
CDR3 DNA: TGTGCCAGCAGTGATGACAGGGGAGAGACCCAGTACTTC

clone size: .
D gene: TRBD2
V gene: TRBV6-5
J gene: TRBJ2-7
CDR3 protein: CASATGGGAEEQYF
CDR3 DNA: TGTGCCAGCGCAACGGGCGGGGGGGCCGAGGAGCAGTACTTC

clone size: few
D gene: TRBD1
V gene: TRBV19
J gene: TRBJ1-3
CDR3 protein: CASSPGTGSNTIYF
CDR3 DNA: TGTGCCAGTAGTCCCGGGACAGGGAGTAACACCATATATTTT

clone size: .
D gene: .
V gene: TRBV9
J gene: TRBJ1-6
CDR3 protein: CASSVAKGGNSPLHF
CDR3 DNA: TGTGCCAGCAGCGTAGCAAAGGGAGGGAATTCACCCCTCCACTTT

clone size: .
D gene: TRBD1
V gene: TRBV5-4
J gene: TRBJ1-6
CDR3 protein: CASSVDRDNSPLHF
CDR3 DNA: TGTGCCAGCTCAGTGGACAGGGACAATTCACCCCTCCACTTT

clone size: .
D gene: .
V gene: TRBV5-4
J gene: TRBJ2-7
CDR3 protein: CASSLETGGWGEQYF
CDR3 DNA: TGTGCCAGCAGCTTGGAGACGGGCGGGTGGGGGGAGCAGTACTTC

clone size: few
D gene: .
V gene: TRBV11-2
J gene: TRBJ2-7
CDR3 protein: CASSLTGFHEQYF
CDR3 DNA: TGTGCCAGCAGCTTAACAGGGTTCCACGAGCAGTACTTC

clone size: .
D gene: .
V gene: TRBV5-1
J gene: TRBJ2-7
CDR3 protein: CASSFRDNDVWQYF
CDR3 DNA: TGCGCCAGCAGTTTCCGGGACAACGACGTGTGGCAGTACTTC

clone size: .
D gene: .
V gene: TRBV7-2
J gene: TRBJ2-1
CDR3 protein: CASSLSGEDEQFF
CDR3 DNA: TGTGCCAGCAGCTTGTCCGGCGAAGATGAGCAGTTCTTC

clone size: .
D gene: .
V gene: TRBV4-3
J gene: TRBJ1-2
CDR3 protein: CASSQDFNGYGYTF
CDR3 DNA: TGCGCCAGCAGCCAAGATTTTAACGGTTATGGCTACACCTTC

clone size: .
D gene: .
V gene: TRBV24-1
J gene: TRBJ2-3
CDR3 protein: CATSDSIGARGDTQYF
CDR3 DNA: TGTGCCACCAGTGATTCCATCGGGGCTAGGGGGGATACGCAGTATTTT

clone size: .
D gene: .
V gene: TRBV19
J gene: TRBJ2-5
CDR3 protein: CASRGSAVQTQYF
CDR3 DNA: TGTGCCAGTAGGGGCAGCGCCGTACAGACCCAGTACTTC

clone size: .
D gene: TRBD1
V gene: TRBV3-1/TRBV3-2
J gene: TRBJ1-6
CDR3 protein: CAAGTENSPLHF
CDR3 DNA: TGTGCCGCGGGGACAGAAAATTCACCCCTCCACTTT

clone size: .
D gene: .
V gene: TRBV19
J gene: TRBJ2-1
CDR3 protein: CASSWGLTLRRFF
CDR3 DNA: TGTGCCAGTAGCTGGGGCTTGACACTCCGGAGGTTCTTC

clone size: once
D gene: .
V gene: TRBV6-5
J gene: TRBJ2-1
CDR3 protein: CASRRPGTYNEQFF
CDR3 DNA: TGTGCCAGCAGACGTCCGGGAACCTACAATGAGCAGTTCTTC